The rows below give T cell receptor beta chains drawn from one sample of a study of T-cell reconstitution after alpha-beta-depleted transplantation in children. TCRdb called the PCR reads again in MiXCR, with one record for every CDR3 protein. Of some 830,000 distinct CDR3 sequences detected, approximately 15% appear once; the ten largest clones hold around 5.3%. Sequencing was performed on PBMCs, mostly from graft donor cells, taken 360 days after TCRalphabeta/CD19-depleted stem cell transplant. The receptors were gathered from a male patient younger than 18 who had a stem cell transplant for acute lymphoblastic leukemia, so the T cells may come from the graft donor. Each CDR3 is given with its conserved first and last residue. A D gene is named only where the DNA matches it firmly. Some rows mark clone size as missing; the rest say once, few, many or name a class of expanded clone.

d_gene,abundance,j_gene,v_gene,CDR3aa,CDR3nt
-,few,TRBJ2-1,TRBV12-3/TRBV12-4,CASSFFRVGNEQFF,TGTGCCAGCAGTTTTTTCAGGGTCGGGAATGAGCAGTTCTTC
-,-,TRBJ2-2,TRBV29-1,CSVVGTNTNTGELFF,TGCAGCGTTGTGGGGACAAATACTAACACCGGGGAGCTGTTTTTT
TRBD1,few,TRBJ2-1,TRBV2,CASSRQGRYNEQFF,TGTGCCAGCAGTAGACAGGGGCGGTACAATGAGCAGTTCTTC
TRBD1,-,TRBJ2-2,TRBV7-3,CASSLRQGARTGELFF,TGTGCCAGCAGCTTGAGACAGGGGGCGCGGACCGGGGAGCTGTTTTTT
TRBD2,-,TRBJ2-4,TRBV7-8,CASSLLAGGPNIQYF,TGTGCCAGCAGCTTACTAGCGGGAGGGCCTAACATTCAGTACTTC
-,many,TRBJ1-1,TRBV5-1,CASSLVGGSEAFF,TGCGCCAGCAGCTTGGTGGGGGGATCTGAAGCTTTCTTT
-,-,TRBJ2-5,TRBV5-1,CASSPRASETQYF,TGCGCCAGCAGCCCTAGGGCCTCAGAGACCCAGTACTTC
-,few,TRBJ2-1,TRBV20-1,CSARDFVRPSSYNEQFF,TGCAGTGCTAGGGACTTCGTGAGGCCAAGCTCCTACAATGAGCAGTTCTTC
TRBD1,few,TRBJ1-3,TRBV9,CASSVASGTAGNTIYF,TGTGCCAGCAGCGTGGCCTCCGGGACAGCAGGAAACACCATATATTTT
TRBD2,many,TRBJ2-2,TRBV24-1,CATSDVPGTRNTGELFF,TGTGCCACCAGTGACGTTCCCGGGACTAGGAACACCGGGGAGCTGTTTTTT
-,few,TRBJ1-2,TRBV12-3/TRBV12-4,CASSSPYTF,TGTGCCAGCAGTTCGCCCTACACCTTC
-,few,TRBJ2-7,TRBV21-1,CASSSHRGLAGGFSYEQYF,TGTGCCAGCAGCTCCCATCGGGGACTAGCGGGAGGGTTCTCCTACGAGCAGTACTTC
-,few,TRBJ2-5,TRBV6-5,CASSSTYRAGNQETQYF,TGTGCCAGCAGTTCCACCTACAGGGCGGGGAACCAAGAGACCCAGTACTTC
-,many,TRBJ2-4,TRBV29-1,CSVVENIQYF,TGCAGCGTTGTGGAAAACATTCAGTACTTC
-,-,TRBJ2-7,TRBV4-1,CASSQPRQAYEQYF,TGCGCCAGCAGCCAACCTCGACAGGCCTACGAGCAGTACTTC
TRBD2,few,TRBJ2-7,TRBV12-3/TRBV12-4,CASSPQGGLYEQYF,TGTGCCAGCAGTCCCCAGGGAGGGCTCTACGAGCAGTACTTC
-,many,TRBJ2-3,TRBV3-1,CASSQDVRDTQYF,TGTGCCAGCAGCCAAGATGTGAGGGATACGCAGTATTTT
-,few,TRBJ2-7,TRBV5-1,CASSADMGVDYEQYF,TGCGCCAGCAGCGCCGACATGGGGGTGGACTACGAGCAGTACTTC
-,-,TRBJ2-2,TRBV6-1,CASSLTLDSTAGELFF,TGTGCCAGCAGTCTTACCCTCGACAGCACCGCCGGGGAGCTGTTTTTT
-,-,TRBJ2-2,TRBV12-3/TRBV12-4,CAYARGTNTGELFF,TGTGCGTACGCTCGGGGGACGAACACCGGGGAGCTGTTTTTT
TRBD2,-,TRBJ2-7,TRBV4-1,CASSLIGTSWSSYEQYF,TGCGCCAGCAGCCTCATCGGGACTAGCTGGAGCTCCTACGAGCAGTACTTC
TRBD2,-,TRBJ2-1,TRBV4-1,CASSRPGLAGQFF,TGCGCCAGCAGCCGCCCGGGACTAGCGGGGCAGTTCTTC
-,few,TRBJ1-4,TRBV3-1,CASSQFWGTNEKLFF,TGTGCCAGCAGCCAATTCTGGGGAACTAATGAAAAACTGTTTTTT
-,many,TRBJ2-3,TRBV4-2,CASSQSGSTDTQYF,TGTGCCAGCAGCCAATCCGGGAGCACAGATACGCAGTATTTT
-,few,TRBJ2-1,TRBV12-3/TRBV12-4,CASSLRPVNEQFF,TGTGCCAGCAGTTTACGCCCGGTGAATGAGCAGTTCTTC
-,few,TRBJ2-1,TRBV4-1,CASSQSGGKVGNEQFF,TGCGCCAGCAGCCAATCGGGCGGGAAGGTAGGGAATGAGCAGTTCTTC
-,few,TRBJ2-2,TRBV20-1,CSAIPSVGELFF,TGCAGTGCTATCCCTAGCGTTGGGGAGCTGTTTTTT
-,-,TRBJ2-6,TRBV10-1,CASSEQGLGANVLTF,TGCGCCAGCAGTGAGCAAGGTTTGGGGGCCAACGTCCTGACTTTC
TRBD1,few,TRBJ1-1,TRBV30,CAWAPGQGAENTEAFF,TGTGCCTGGGCCCCGGGACAGGGGGCCGAGAACACTGAAGCTTTCTTT
-,-,TRBJ1-2,TRBV6-1,CASSEAINRVIYYGYTF,TGTGCCAGCAGTGAAGCTATCAACAGGGTCATCTACTATGGCTACACCTTC
TRBD1,many,TRBJ1-5,TRBV5-1,CASSPTVDRASNQPQHF,TGCGCCAGCAGCCCAACTGTCGACAGGGCTAGCAATCAGCCCCAGCATTTT
-,-,TRBJ2-3,TRBV2,CASPDFTDTQYF,TGTGCCAGCCCGGACTTCACAGATACGCAGTATTTT
TRBD2,-,TRBJ2-2,TRBV7-3,CASSPLAVANTGELFF,TGTGCCAGCAGCCCCCTAGCGGTAGCGAACACCGGGGAGCTGTTTTTT
TRBD2,-,TRBJ2-3,TRBV4-1,CASSSSGTSRDAQYF,TGCGCCAGCAGCAGCTCCGGGACTAGCAGGGATGCGCAGTATTTT
-,few,TRBJ2-7,TRBV29-1,CSGGHSKSYEQYF,TGCAGCGGAGGACACTCAAAATCCTACGAGCAGTACTTC
-,-,TRBJ2-3,TRBV12-3/TRBV12-4,CASSNHITDTQYF,TGTGCCAGCAGTAACCACATCACAGATACGCAGTATTTT
TRBD2,many,TRBJ2-2,TRBV20-1,CSAYSGRANTGELFF,TGCAGTGCTTATAGCGGGAGGGCGAACACCGGGGAGCTGTTTTTT